Listed here is a single T cell receptor beta chain. Its antigen is undetermined. The V and J ends lost 1 base and 4 bases respectively, with 6 bases between them. Germline V CDR1 and CDR2: LNHNV, YYDKDF (reference sequence). This CDR3 is built from 13 residues. Amplification of TCR alpha and beta CDR3 regions from RNA used iRepertoire nested multiplex PCR. A single record per CDR3 protein comes from TCRdb applying MiXCR to the multiplex PCR reads. Among about 140,000 distinct CDR3 sequences listed, roughly 43% were seen once. This record belongs to a study of glioma-infiltrating T cells. Findings and caveats of the study: Gliomas, especially low-grade, showed above-expected tissue-blood divergence; non-neoplastic patients showed below.

The TCR comes from a human donor with low-grade glioma or glioblastoma, undergoing nonglioma brain surgery, or in good health (not recorded which). The chain is built from TRBV15 and TRBJ2-3; D unclear. The sample taken for sequencing was glioma tissue, nonneoplastic brain tissue, or PBMCs (not recorded which). The CDR3 sequence is CATSRGSPDTQYF. CDR3 DNA: TGTGCCACCAGCAGAGGCTCACCAGATACGCAGTATTTT.